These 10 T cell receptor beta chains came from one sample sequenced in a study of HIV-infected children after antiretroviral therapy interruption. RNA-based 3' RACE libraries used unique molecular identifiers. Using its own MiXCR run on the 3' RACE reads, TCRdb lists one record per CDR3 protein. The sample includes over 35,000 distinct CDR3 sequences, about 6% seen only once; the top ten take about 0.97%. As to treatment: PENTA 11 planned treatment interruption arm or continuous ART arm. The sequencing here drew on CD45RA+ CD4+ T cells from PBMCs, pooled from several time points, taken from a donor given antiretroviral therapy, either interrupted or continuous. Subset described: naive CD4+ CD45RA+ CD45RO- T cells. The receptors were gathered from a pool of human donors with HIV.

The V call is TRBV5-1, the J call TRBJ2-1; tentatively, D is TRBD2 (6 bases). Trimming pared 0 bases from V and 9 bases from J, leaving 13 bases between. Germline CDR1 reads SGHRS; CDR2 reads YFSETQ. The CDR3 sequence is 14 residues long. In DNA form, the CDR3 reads TGCGCCAGCAGCTTGGGACTAGGTTTTGGTGAGCAGTTCTTC. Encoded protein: CASSLGLGFGEQFF.

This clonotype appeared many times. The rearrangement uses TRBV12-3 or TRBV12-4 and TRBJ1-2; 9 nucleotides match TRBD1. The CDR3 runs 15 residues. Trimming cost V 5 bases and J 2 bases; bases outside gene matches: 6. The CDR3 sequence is CASSLTGGRNYGYTF. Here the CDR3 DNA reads TGTGCCAGCAGTCTCACAGGGGGCCGAAACTATGGCTACACCTTC.

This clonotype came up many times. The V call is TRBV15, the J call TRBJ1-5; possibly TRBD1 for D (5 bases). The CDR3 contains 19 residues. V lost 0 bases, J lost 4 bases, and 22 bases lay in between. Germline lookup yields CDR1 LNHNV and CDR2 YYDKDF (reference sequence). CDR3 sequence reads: CATSRDTGRTNVKNQPQHF. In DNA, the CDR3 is TGTGCCACCAGCAGAGATACGGGACGGACGAACGTCAAGAATCAGCCCCAGCATTTT.

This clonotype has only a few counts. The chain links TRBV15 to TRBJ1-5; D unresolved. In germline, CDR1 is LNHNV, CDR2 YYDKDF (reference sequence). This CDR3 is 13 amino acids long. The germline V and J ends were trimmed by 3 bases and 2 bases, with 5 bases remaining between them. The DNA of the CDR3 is TGTGCCACCAGCAGTCAGCGCAATCAGCCCCAGCATTTT. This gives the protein CATSSQRNQPQHF.

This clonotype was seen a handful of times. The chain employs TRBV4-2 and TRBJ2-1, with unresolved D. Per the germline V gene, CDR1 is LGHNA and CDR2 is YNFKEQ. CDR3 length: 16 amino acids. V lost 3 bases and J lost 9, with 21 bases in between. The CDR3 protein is CASSHKLGYNYAEQFF. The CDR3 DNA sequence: TGTGCCAGCAGCCATAAACTGGGCTATAACTATGCTGAGCAGTTCTTC.

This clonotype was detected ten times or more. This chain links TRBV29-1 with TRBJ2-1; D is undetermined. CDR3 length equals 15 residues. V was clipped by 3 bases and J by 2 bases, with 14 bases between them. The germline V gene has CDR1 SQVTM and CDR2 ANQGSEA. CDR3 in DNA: TGCAGCGTTGACGGTTGGGATACGGCCTACAATGAGCAGTTCTTC. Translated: CSVDGWDTAYNEQFF.

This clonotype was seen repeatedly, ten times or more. As DNA, the CDR3 is TGTGCCAGCAGTAACTATGGAGACAGGAATAATTCACCCCTCCACTTT. Its protein is CASSNYGDRNNSPLHF. This chain joins TRBV27 and TRBJ1-6, with a weak D call TRBD1 (6 bases). Germline V gene sequence: CDR1 MNHEY, CDR2 SMNVEV (reference sequence). The ends were cut back, 5 bases at V and 5 bases at J, with 16 bases in the middle. The CDR3 has 16 residues.

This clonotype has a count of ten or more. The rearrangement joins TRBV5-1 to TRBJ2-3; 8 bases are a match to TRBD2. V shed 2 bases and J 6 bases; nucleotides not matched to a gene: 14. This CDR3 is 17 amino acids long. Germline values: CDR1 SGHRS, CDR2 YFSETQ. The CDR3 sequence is CASSFGGPGGRIDTQYF. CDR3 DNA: TGCGCCAGCAGCTTCGGTGGGCCGGGAGGGCGTATCGATACGCAGTATTTT.

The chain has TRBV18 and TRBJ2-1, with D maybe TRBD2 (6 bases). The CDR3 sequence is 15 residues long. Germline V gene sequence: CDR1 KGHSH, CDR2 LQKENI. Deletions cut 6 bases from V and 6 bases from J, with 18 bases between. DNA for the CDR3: TGTGCCAGCTCCCCGCCCGGGGGTGTCTCCAATGAGCAGTTCTTC. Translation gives CASSPPGGVSNEQFF. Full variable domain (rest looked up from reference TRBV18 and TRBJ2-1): NAGVMQNPRHLVRRRGQEARLRCSPMKGHSHVYWYRQLPEEGLKFMVYLQKENIIDESGMPKERFSAEFPKEGPSILRIQQVVRGDSAAYFCASSPPGGVSNEQFFGPGTRLTVL.

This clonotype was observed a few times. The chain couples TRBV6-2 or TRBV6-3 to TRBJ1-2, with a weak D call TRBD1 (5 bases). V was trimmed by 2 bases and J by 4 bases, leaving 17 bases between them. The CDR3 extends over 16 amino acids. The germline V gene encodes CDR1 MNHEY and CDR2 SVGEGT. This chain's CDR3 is CASSYASRAYRYGYTF. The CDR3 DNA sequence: TGTGCCAGCAGTTACGCTTCCAGGGCTTACCGCTATGGCTACACCTTC.